Sequencing of this T cell receptor (beta chain) was carried out in a study of blood T cell repertoires in COVID-19. Study context: The origin of the acute and convalescent COVID-19 samples was the United States, Italy and Spain.

The assay was immunoSEQ multiplex PCR, and TCRdb's table has in-frame clones only and misses some. There are approximately 63,000 clones in the sample; 75% to 90% occur only once, and 1.3% lies in the top ten. The receptor's source is a woman aged 80 or older with acute or convalescent COVID-19. The source material was peripheral blood.

CDR3 bases: TGTGCCAGCAGCCTTGCGTCCTCTGGAAACACCATATATTTT. The encoded protein is CASSLASSGNTIYF. V gene TRBV6-5 combines with J gene TRBJ1-3; D is ambiguous. V was clipped by 6 bases and J by 0 bases, with 9 bases between them. This CDR3 contains 14 residues. Germline V gene data show CDR1 as MNHEY and CDR2 as SVGAGI.